The 17 T cell receptor beta chains in this list originate from one sample, sequenced in a study of T cells after posttransplantation cyclophosphamide. Method: immunoSEQ multiplex PCR; TCRdb's copy keeps in-frame clones and lacks some. The table shows 8,500 to 10,000 clones, with roughly 98% occurring only once. Cells defined as naive were viable CD3+CD4+ or CD3+CD8+ and CCR7+CD45RA+CD45RO-CD95-CD27+CD28+. Specimen: naive CD4+ T cells sorted from PBMCs. The receptors come from a woman aged 60-75 years in good health, CMV-negative, and a related stem cell transplant donor.

The chain has TRBV4-2 and TRBJ1-1, with 7 bases that match TRBD1. The germline V gene encodes CDR1 LGHNA and CDR2 YNFKEQ. With V trimmed by 2 bases and J by 10 bases, 13 bases remained unmatched. The CDR3 has 15 amino acids. In DNA, the CDR3 is TGTGCCAGCAGCCAACCTGGAAAGGAGGGGGCTGGAGCTTTCTTT. This sequence encodes CASSQPGKEGAGAFF.

This rearrangement joins TRBV28 to TRBJ2-1; maybe TRBD2 (6 bases). Trimming removed 5 bases at V and 9 bases at J, with 20 bases between. Germline loops: CDR1 MDHEN, CDR2 SYDVKM. This CDR3 comprises 15 residues. In DNA, the CDR3 is TGTGCCAGCAGTCCCCCGGGACTCCTTGCGGGTGAGCAGTTCTTC. The encoded protein is CASSPPGLLAGEQFF.

The V and J genes are TRBV29-1 and TRBJ2-5; a possible D gene is TRBD1 (6 bases). This CDR3 spans 11 amino acids. Per germline, CDR1 SQVTM and CDR2 ANQGSEA. V was shortened by 6 bases and J by 7 bases, with 12 bases between the two germline ends. The CDR3 protein is CSVQGLGTQYF. CDR3 sequence (DNA): TGCAGCGTACAGGGTCTTGGGACCCAGTACTTC.

This chain links TRBV18 with TRBJ1-2, with D maybe TRBD1 (6 bases). Germline assignment: CDR1 KGHSH and CDR2 LQKENI. V lost 6 bases, J lost 7 bases, and 15 bases lay in between. CDR3 length: 13 residues. The CDR3 spells CASSPPGAAGYTF. CDR3 DNA: TGTGCCAGCTCTCCCCCAGGGGCCGCTGGCTACACCTTC.

The chain couples TRBV9 to TRBJ2-3; the match to TRBD2 covers 13 bases. This CDR3 contains 19 residues. After removal of 4 bases from V and 3 bases from J, the junction contained 14 bases not matched to a gene. Germline CDR1 SGDLS, CDR2 YYNGEE. In nucleotides, the CDR3 is TGTGCCAGCAGCTCCCATTGGTGGACTAGCGGGAGTGGAACAGATACGCAGTATTTT. Encoded protein: CASSSHWWTSGSGTDTQYF. Looking up the rest from reference TRBV9 and TRBJ2-3 gives the full variable domain: DSGVTQTPKHLITATGQRVTLRCSPRSGDLSVYWYQQSLDQGLQFLIQYYNGEERAKGNILERFSAQQFPDLHSELNLSSLELGDSALYFCASSSHWWTSGSGTDTQYFGPGTRLTVL.

This chain uses TRBV5-4 with TRBJ1-6; weak D call: TRBD1 (6 bases). The CDR3 spans 14 residues. CDR1 and CDR2 from the germline V gene are SGHNT and YYREEE (reference sequence). V lost 0 bases and J 7 bases, leaving 8 bases between the germline ends. The CDR3 reads CASSLAGVNSPLHF. Written as DNA, the CDR3 is TGTGCCAGCAGCTTGGCAGGGGTCAATTCACCCCTCCACTTT. Based on the CDR3 plus reference TRBV5-4 and TRBJ1-6, the full variable domain is ETGVTQSPTHLIKTRGQQVTLRCSSQSGHNTVSWYQQALGQGPQFIFQYYREEENGRGNFPPRFSGLQFPNYSSELNVNALELDDSALYLCASSLAGVNSPLHFGNGTRLTVT.

The V gene is TRBV9, the J gene TRBJ2-3; 7 bases map to TRBD1. The V segment lost 0 bases and the J segment 1 base; nucleotides outside the gene matches: 8. This CDR3 has 17 amino acids. The germline CDR1 and CDR2 sequences are SGDLS and YYNGEE. Here the CDR3 reads CASSVADRGRGTDTQYF. The CDR3 DNA reads as TGTGCCAGCAGCGTAGCGGATAGGGGGCGAGGCACAGATACGCAGTATTTT.

This chain uses TRBV7-2 with TRBJ2-5; TRBD1 agrees at 7 bases. After removal of 5 bases from V and 7 bases from J, the junction contained 16 bases not matched to a gene. Germline V gives CDR1 SGHTA, CDR2 FQGNSA. CDR3 length equals 16 residues. CDR3 nucleotide sequence: TGTGCCAGCAGCCCCACCCCAACAGGGGCTGAAGCGACCCAGTACTTC. This translates into CASSPTPTGAEATQYF.

The chain combines TRBV5-1 with TRBJ2-1, with TRBD2 as a possible D gene (5 bases). The CDR3 runs 16 residues. Germline loops: CDR1 SGHRS, CDR2 YFSETQ. V dropped 4 bases and J dropped 0 bases, with 14 bases sitting between them. The CDR3 nucleotides are TGCGCCAGCAGCCCGGAGGCCGGCTCCTCCTACAATGAGCAGTTCTTC. This codes for CASSPEAGSSYNEQFF. Full variable domain (missing parts from reference TRBV5-1 and TRBJ2-1): KAGVTQTPRYLIKTRGQQVTLSCSPISGHRSVSWYQQTPGQGLQFLFEYFSETQRNKGNFPGRFSGRQFSNSRSEMNVSTLELGDSALYLCASSPEAGSSYNEQFFGPGTRLTVL.

The gene calls are TRBV2 and TRBJ1-1; D unresolved. V was clipped by 2 bases and J by 4 bases, with 5 bases between them. The CDR3 has 12 residues. Per the germline V gene, CDR1 is SNHLY and CDR2 is FYNNEI. Here the CDR3 DNA reads TGTGCCAGCAGTGAACTGGCCACTGAAGCTTTCTTT. It encodes CASSELATEAFF.

This sequence joins TRBV6-1 and TRBJ1-3; 8 bases are a match to TRBD1. CDR3 length: 15 amino acids. Germline CDR1 MNHNS, CDR2 SASEGT. Trimming took 8 bases from V and 0 from J; bases not matched to a gene: 6. As DNA, the CDR3 is TGTGCCAGCGGGGACAGGTTTGGCTCTGGAAACACCATATATTTT. It translates to CASGDRFGSGNTIYF.

This chain joins TRBV25-1 and TRBJ2-3; 12 bases agree with TRBD2. Germline V lookup: CDR1 MGHDK, CDR2 SYGVNS. The ends lost 4 bases at V and 6 bases at J; junction bases unmatched: 8. CDR3 length: 16 residues. CDR3 DNA: TGTGCCAGCAGTGTTCTAGCGGGGGGGCTAGGGGATACGCAGTATTTT. This gives the protein CASSVLAGGLGDTQYF.

Written as DNA, the CDR3 is TGTGCCAGCAGCTTGGATGCTAGCGGGAGTTTCTCCTACAATGAGCAGTTCTTC. It yields the protein CASSLDASGSFSYNEQFF. This chain links TRBV5-4 with TRBJ2-1; TRBD2 agrees at 10 bases. Germline lookup yields CDR1 SGHNT and CDR2 YYREEE (reference sequence). V shed 0 bases, J shed 0 bases, and the junction held 6 bases outside the gene matches. The CDR3 has 18 residues.

The chain recombines TRBV7-2 with TRBJ1-1; possible D gene TRBD1, 6 bases. Between the trimmed V and J ends, which lost 7 bases and 5 bases, there was a span of 14 bases. CDR1 and CDR2 from the germline V gene are SGHTA and FQGNSA. The CDR3 has 13 amino acids. The CDR3 loop reads CASILRGGTEAFF. CDR3 nucleotide sequence: TGTGCCAGCATCCTCAGGGGCGGAACTGAAGCTTTCTTT.

The rearrangement joins TRBV5-4 to TRBJ1-4, with unresolved D. Germline CDR1 SGHNT, CDR2 YYREEE (reference sequence). There are 13 residues in the CDR3. V shed 4 bases and J shed 3 bases, with 7 bases lying between them. In nucleotides, the CDR3 is TGTGCCAGCAGCCCGGAGGCTAATGAAAAACTGTTTTTT. Its translation: CASSPEANEKLFF.

V usage is TRBV5-4 and J usage is TRBJ1-1, with D hard to call. CDR3 size: 13 residues. V was shortened by 0 bases and J by 3 bases, with 6 bases between the two germline ends. Germline CDR1 SGHNT, CDR2 YYREEE (reference sequence). The CDR3 sequence: CASSLGPYTEAFF. CDR3 DNA: TGTGCCAGCAGCTTGGGTCCCTACACTGAAGCTTTCTTT.

The sample holds one count of this clone. CDR3 amino acids: CASSARSWGVGTGNTIYF. CDR3 bases: TGTGCCAGCAGCGCGAGGAGCTGGGGGGTTGGCACTGGAAACACCATATATTTT. The rearrangement links TRBV9 to TRBJ1-3; D may be TRBD1 (5 bases). V was cut by 3 bases and J by 2 bases, with 21 bases left in between. This CDR3 has 18 residues. Germline V CDR1 and CDR2: SGDLS, YYNGEE.